The clone carrying this TCR beta chain was picked up a small number of times. Its antigen remains unidentified. CDR1 and CDR2 from the germline V gene are LNHDA and SQIVND (reference sequence). V was trimmed by 5 bases and J by 4 bases, leaving 15 bases between them. The CDR3 sequence is 15 residues long. These data come from a study of radiotherapy plus CTLA-4 blockade in lung cancer. Turning to the study itself: Objective responses emerged in under 20% of patients, and 31% attained disease control. Study-wide results and limits: Increased serum interferon-beta after radiation also reportedly predicted response strongly. In blood, TCR clones derived from the tumor expanded after radiotherapy plus ipilimumab.

With ipilimumab providing CTLA-4 blockade, focal radiation was administered to patients who had chemo-refractory metastatic non-small-cell lung cancer. TCRdb's table, derived via immunoSEQ multiplex PCR, lists solely in-frame clones and lacks some. The sample comprises about 62,000 clones, about 72% of which are singletons, and roughly 4.7% rests with the top ten. J is TRBJ1-5 and V is TRBV19; weak D call: TRBD1 (5 bases). The sequence derives from a human donor with non-small cell lung cancer who had a complete response to radiotherapy plus ipilimumab. Sequencing used peripheral blood, obtained from a patient treated with radiotherapy plus ipilimumab. The CDR3 DNA reads TGTGCCAGTAGTCTTCAGGGATTCCTTAATCAGCCCCAGCATTTT. It yields the protein CASSLQGFLNQPQHF.